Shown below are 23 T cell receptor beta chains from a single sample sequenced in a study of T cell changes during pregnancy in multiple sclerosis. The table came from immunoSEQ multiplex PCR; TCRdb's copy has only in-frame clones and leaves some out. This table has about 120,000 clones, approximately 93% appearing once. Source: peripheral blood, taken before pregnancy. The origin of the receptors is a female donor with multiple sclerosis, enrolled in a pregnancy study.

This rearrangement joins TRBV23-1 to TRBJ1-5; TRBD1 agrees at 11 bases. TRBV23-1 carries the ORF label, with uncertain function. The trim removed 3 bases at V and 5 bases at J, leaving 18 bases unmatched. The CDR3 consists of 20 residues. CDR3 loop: CASSHSDRGLLNCGYQPQHF. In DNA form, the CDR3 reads TGCGCCAGCAGTCACTCGGACAGGGGGCTGTTGAATTGCGGGTATCAGCCCCAGCATTTT.

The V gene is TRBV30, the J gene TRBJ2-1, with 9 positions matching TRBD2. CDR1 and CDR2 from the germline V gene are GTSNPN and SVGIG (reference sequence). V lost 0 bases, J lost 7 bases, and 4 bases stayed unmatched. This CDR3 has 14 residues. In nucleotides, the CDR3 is TGTGCCTGGAGTGTAGGGCTAGCGGGGAATGAGCAGTTCTTC. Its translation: CAWSVGLAGNEQFF.

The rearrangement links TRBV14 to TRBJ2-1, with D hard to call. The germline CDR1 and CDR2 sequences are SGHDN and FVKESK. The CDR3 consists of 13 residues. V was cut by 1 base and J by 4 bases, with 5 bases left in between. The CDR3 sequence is CASSQVLYNEQFF. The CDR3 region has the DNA TGTGCCAGCAGCCAAGTCCTTTACAATGAGCAGTTCTTC.

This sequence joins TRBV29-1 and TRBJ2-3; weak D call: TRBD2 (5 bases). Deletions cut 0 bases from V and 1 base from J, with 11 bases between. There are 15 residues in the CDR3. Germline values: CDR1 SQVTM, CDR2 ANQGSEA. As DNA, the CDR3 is TGCAGCGTTGAAGATCGGGGTAGCGGCACAGATACGCAGTATTTT. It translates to CSVEDRGSGTDTQYF.

CDR3 protein: CAISESRGQGDGNYGYTF. The CDR3 coding sequence is TGTGCCATCAGTGAGTCGAGGGGACAGGGGGACGGTAACTATGGCTACACCTTC. V gene TRBV10-3 combines with J gene TRBJ1-2; 11 positions agree with TRBD1. Germline loops: CDR1 ENHRY, CDR2 SYGVKD. V trimming: 0 bases; J trimming: 1 base; junction bases outside the gene matches: 7. The CDR3 sequence is 18 residues long.

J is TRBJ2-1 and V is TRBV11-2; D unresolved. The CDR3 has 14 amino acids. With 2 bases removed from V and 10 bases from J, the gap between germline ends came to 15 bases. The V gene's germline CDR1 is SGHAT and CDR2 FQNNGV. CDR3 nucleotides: TGTGCCAGCAGCTTAAGACGATCAGACTCCGAGCAGTTCTTC. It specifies CASSLRRSDSEQFF.

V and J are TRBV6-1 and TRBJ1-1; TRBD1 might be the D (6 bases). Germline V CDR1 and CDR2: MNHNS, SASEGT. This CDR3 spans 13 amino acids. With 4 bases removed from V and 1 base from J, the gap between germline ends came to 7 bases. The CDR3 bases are TGTGCCAGCAGTGTACAGGGGAACACTGAAGCTTTCTTT. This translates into CASSVQGNTEAFF.

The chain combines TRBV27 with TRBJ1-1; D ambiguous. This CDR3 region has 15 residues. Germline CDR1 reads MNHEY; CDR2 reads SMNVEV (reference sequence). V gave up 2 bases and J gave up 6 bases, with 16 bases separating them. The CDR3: CASSLSGGKAAEAFF. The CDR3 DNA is TGTGCCAGCAGTTTAAGCGGAGGGAAGGCGGCTGAAGCTTTCTTT.

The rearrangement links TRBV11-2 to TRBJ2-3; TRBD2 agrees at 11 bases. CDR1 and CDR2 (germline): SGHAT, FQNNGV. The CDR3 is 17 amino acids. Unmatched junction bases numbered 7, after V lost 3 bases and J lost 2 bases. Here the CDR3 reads CASSFSRLAGFTDTQYF. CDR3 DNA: TGTGCCAGCAGCTTTTCCAGACTAGCGGGATTCACAGATACGCAGTATTTT.

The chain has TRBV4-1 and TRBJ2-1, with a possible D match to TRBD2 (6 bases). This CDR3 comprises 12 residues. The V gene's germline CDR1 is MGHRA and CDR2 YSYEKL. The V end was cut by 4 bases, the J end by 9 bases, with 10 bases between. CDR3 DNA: TGCGCCAGCAGCCCAGGAGCGGGTGAGCAGTTCTTC. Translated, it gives CASSPGAGEQFF.

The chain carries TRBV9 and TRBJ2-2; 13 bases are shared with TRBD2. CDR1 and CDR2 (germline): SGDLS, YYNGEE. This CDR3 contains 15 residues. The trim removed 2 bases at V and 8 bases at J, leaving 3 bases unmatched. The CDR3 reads CASSVGLAGVGELFF. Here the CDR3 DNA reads TGTGCCAGCAGCGTCGGACTAGCGGGAGTAGGGGAGCTGTTTTTT.

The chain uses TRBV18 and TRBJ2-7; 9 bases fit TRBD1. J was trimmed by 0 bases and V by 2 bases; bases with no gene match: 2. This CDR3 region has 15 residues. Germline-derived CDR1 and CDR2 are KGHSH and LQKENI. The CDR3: CASSPGTGSSYEQYF. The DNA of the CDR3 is TGTGCCAGCTCACCAGGGACAGGGAGCTCCTACGAGCAGTACTTC.

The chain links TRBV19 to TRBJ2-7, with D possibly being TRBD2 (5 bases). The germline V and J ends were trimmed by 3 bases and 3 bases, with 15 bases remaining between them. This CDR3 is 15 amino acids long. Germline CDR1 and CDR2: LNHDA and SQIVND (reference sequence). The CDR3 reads CASSIDTGEGYEQYF. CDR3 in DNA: TGTGCCAGTAGTATTGACACGGGCGAGGGCTACGAGCAGTACTTC.

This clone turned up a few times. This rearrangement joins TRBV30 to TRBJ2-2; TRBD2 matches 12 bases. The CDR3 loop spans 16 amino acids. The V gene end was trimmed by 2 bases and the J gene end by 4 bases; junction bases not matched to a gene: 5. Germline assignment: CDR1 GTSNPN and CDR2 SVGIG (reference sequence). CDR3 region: CAWSSGLAGTTGELFF. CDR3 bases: TGTGCCTGGAGTTCCGGACTAGCGGGAACCACCGGGGAGCTGTTTTTT. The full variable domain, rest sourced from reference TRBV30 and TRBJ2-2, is SQTIHQWPATLVQPVGSPLSLECTVEGTSNPNLYWYRQAAGRGLQLLFYSVGIGQISSEVPQNLSASRPQDRQFILSSKKLLLSDSGFYLCAWSSGLAGTTGELFFGEGSRLTVL.

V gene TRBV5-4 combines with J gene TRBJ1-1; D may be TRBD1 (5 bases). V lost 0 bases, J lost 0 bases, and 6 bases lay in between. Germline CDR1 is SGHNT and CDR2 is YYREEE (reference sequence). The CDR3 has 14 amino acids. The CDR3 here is CASSLDRLNTEAFF. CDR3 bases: TGTGCCAGCAGCTTGGACAGGTTGAACACTGAAGCTTTCTTT.

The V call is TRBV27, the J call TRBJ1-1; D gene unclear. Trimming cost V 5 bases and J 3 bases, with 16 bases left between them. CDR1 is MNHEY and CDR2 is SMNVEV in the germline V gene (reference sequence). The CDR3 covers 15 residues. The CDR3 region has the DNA TGTGCCAGCAGTCCCGGGAAACAGCTTTACACTGAAGCTTTCTTT. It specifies CASSPGKQLYTEAFF.

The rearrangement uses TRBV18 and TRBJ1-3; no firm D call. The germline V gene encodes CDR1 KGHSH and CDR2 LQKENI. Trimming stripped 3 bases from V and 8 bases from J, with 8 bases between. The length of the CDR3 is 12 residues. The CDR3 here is CASSPPGDTIYF. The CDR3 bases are TGTGCCAGCTCACCTCCGGGTGACACCATATATTTT.

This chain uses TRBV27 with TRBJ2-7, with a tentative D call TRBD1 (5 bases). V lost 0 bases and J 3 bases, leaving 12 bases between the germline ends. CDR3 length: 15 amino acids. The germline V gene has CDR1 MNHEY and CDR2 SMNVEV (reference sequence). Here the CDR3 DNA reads TGTGCCAGCAGTTTATCCCCGGCCAGGGTCTACGAGCAGTACTTC. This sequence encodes CASSLSPARVYEQYF.

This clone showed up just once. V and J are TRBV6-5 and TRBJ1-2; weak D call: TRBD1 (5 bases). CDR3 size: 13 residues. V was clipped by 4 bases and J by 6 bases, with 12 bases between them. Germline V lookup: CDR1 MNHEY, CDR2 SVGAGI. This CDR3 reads CASSSGGEDGYTF. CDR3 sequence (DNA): TGTGCCAGCAGTTCCGGGGGGGAGGATGGCTACACCTTC.

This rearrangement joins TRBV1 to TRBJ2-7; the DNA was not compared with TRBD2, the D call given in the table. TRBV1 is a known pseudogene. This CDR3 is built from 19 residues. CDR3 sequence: CTSSQRSCLSGRVSYEQYF. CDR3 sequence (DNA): TGCACCAGCAGTCAAAGATCTTGCCTTAGCGGGAGGGTCTCCTACGAGCAGTACTTC.

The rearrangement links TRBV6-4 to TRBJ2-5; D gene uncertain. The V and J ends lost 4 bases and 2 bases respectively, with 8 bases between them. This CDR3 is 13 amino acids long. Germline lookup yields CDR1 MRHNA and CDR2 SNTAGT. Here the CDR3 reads CASSVNFQETQYF. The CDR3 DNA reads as TGTGCCAGCAGTGTTAACTTTCAAGAGACCCAGTACTTC.

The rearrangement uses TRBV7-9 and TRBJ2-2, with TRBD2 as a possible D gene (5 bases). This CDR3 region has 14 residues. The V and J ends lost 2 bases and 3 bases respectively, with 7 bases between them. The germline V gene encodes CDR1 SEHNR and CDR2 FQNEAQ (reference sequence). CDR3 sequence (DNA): TGTGCCAGCAGCTTAAGCGGACACACCGGGGAGCTGTTTTTT. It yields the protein CASSLSGHTGELFF.

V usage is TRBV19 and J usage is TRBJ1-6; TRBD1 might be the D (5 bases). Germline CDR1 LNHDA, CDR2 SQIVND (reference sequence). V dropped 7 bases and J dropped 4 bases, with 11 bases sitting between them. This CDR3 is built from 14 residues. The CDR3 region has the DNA TGTGCCAGTACGACAGATCCTTATAATTCACCCCTCCACTTT. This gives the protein CASTTDPYNSPLHF.